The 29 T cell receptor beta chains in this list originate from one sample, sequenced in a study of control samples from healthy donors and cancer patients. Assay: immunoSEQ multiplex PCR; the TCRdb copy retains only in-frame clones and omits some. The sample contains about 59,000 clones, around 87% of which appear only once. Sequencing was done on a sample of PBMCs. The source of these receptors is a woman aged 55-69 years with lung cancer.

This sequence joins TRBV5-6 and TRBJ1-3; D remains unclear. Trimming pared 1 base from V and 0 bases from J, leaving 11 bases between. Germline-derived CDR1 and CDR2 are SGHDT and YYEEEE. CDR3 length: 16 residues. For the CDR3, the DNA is TGTGCCAGCAGCTTGACCCTACCGAGCTCTGGAAACACCATATATTTT. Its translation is CASSLTLPSSGNTIYF.

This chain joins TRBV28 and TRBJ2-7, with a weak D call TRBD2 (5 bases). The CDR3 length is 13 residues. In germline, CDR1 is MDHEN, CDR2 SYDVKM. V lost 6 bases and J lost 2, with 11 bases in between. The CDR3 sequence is CASSVSEPYEQYF. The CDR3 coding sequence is TGTGCCAGCAGCGTTAGCGAACCCTACGAGCAGTACTTC.

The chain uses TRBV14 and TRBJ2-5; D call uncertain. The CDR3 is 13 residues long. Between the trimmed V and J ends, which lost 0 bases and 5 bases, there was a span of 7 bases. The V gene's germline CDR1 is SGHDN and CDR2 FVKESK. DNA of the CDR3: TGTGCCAGCAGCCAAGATTTACGGGAGACCCAGTACTTC. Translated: CASSQDLRETQYF. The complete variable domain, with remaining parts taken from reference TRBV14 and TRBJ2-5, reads EAGVTQFPSHSVIEKGQTVTLRCDPISGHDNLYWYRRVMGKEIKFLLHFVKESKQDESGMPNNRFLAERTGGTYSTLKVQPAELEDSGVYFCASSQDLRETQYFGPGTRLLVL.

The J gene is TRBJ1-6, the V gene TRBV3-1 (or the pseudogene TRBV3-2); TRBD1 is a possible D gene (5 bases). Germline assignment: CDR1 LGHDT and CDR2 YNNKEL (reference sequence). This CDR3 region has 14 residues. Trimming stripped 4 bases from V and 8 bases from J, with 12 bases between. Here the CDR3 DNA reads TGTGCCAGCAGCCGCCAGGGTATAGATTCACCCCTCCACTTT. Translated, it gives CASSRQGIDSPLHF.

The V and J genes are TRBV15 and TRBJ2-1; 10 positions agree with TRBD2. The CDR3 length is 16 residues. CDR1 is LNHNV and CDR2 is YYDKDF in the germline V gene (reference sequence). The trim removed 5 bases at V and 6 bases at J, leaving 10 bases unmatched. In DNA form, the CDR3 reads TGTGCCACCAGCCGTAGGGCCGGGACTAGCGTCAATGAGCAGTTCTTC. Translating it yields CATSRRAGTSVNEQFF.

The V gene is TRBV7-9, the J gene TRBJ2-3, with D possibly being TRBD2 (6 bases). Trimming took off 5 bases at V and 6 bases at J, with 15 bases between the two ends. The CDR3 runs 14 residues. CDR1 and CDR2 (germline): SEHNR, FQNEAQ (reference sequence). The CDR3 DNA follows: TGTGCCAGCAGCCCCTCCCTAGCGACCGATACGCAGTATTTT. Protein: CASSPSLATDTQYF. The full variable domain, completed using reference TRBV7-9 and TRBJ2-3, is DTGVSQNPRHKITKRGQNVTFRCDPISEHNRLYWYRQTLGQGPEFLTYFQNEAQLEKSRLLSDRFSAERPKGSFSTLEIQRTEQGDSAMYLCASSPSLATDTQYFGPGTRLTVL.

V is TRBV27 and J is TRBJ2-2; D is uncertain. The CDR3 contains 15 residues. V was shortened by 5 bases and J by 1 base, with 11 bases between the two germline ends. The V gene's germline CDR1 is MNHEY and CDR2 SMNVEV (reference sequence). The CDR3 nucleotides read TGTGCCAGCAGTCCCACCTCGCTGAACACCGGGGAGCTGTTTTTT. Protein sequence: CASSPTSLNTGELFF.

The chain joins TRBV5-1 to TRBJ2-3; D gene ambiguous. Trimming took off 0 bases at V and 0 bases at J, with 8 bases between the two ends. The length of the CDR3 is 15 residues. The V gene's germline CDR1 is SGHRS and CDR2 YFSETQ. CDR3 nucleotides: TGCGCCAGCAGCTTGGAGGCACCTAGCACAGATACGCAGTATTTT. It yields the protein CASSLEAPSTDTQYF.

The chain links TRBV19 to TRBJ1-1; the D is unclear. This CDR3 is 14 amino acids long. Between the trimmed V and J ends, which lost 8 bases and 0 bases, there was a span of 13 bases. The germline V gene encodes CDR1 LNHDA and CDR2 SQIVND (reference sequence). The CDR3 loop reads CASARSLLNTEAFF. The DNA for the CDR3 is TGTGCCAGTGCTAGAAGCCTGTTGAACACTGAAGCTTTCTTT.

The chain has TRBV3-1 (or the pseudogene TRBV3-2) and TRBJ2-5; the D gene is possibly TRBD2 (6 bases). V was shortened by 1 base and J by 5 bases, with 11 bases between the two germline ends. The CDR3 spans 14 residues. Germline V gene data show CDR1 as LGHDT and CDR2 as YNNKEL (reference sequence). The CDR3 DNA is TGTGCCAGCAGCCAAGTGGTTCGGGAGGAGACCCAGTACTTC. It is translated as CASSQVVREETQYF.

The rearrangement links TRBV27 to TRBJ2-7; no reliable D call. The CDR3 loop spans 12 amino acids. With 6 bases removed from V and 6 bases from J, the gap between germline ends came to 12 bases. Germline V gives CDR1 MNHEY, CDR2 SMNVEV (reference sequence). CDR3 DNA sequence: TGTGCCAGCAGACCAGCCTTCGGCGAGCAGTACTTC. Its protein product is CASRPAFGEQYF.

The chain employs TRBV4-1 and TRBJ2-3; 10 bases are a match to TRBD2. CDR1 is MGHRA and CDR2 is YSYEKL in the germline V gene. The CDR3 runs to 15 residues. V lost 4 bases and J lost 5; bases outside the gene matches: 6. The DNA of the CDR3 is TGCGCCAGCAGCCTCAGCGGGGGGGCCATAGATACGCAGTATTTT. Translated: CASSLSGGAIDTQYF.

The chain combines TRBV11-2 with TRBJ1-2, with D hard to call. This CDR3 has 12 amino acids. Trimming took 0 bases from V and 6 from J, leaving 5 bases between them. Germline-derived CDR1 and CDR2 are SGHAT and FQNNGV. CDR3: CASSLEGDGYTF. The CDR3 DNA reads TGTGCCAGCAGCTTAGAAGGTGATGGCTACACCTTC.

The CDR3 nucleotides are TGTGCCAGCACGTGGACAGGGGGCATTGATACGCAGTATTTT. Encoded protein: CASTWTGGIDTQYF. J is TRBJ2-3 and V is TRBV2; the match to TRBD1 covers 11 bases. Germline V lookup: CDR1 SNHLY, CDR2 FYNNEI. The CDR3 is 14 amino acids. J was trimmed by 6 bases and V by 7 bases; bases with no gene match: 6. Complete variable domain (other parts from reference TRBV2 and TRBJ2-3): EPEVTQTPSHQVTQMGQEVILRCVPISNHLYFYWYRQILGQKVEFLVSFYNNEISEKSEIFDDQFSVERPDGSNFTLKIRSTKLEDSAMYFCASTWTGGIDTQYFGPGTRLTVL.

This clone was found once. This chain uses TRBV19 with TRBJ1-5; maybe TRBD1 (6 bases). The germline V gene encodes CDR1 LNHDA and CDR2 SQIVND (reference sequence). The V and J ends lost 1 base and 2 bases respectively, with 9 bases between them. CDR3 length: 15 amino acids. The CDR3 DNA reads TGTGCCAGTAGTATAGGAGGGGGGGGCAATCAGCCCCAGCATTTT. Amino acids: CASSIGGGGNQPQHF.

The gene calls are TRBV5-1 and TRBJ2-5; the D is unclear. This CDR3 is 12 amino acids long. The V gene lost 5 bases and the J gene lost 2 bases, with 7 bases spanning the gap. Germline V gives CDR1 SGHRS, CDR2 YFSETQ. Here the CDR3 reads CASRFPQETQYF. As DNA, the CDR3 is TGCGCCAGCAGGTTCCCGCAAGAGACCCAGTACTTC.

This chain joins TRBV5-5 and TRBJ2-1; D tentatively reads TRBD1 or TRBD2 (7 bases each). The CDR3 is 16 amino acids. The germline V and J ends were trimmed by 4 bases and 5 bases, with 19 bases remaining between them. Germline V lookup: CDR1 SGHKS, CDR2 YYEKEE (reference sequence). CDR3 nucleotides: TGTGCCAGCAGCACCAAAGGTCCAGGGGGGGACAATGAGCAGTTCTTC. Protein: CASSTKGPGGDNEQFF.

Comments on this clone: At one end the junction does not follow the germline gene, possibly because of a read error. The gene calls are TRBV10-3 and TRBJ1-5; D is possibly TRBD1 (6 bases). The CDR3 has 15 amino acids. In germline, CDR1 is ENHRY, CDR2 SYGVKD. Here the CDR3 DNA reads TGTGCCATCAGAGGCGAGGGGGGTAGAAATCAGTCCCAGCATTTT. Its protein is CAIRGEGGRNQSQHF.

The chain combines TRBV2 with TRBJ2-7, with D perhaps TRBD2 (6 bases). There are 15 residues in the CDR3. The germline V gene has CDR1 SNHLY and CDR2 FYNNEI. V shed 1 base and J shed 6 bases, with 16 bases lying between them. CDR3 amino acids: CASSEVVGAGSEQYF. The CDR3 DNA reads TGTGCCAGCAGTGAAGTGGTAGGGGCGGGGTCCGAGCAGTACTTC.

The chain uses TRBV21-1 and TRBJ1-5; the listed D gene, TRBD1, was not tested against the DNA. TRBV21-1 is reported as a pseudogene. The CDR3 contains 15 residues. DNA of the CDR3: TGTGCCAGCAATTTCTCCGGGACAGGGAGAAAGCCCCAGCATTTT. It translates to CASNFSGTGRKPQHF.

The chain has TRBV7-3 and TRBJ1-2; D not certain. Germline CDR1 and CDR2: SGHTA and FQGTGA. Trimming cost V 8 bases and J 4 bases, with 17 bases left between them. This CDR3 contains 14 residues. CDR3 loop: CASGPSGGRYGYTF. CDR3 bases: TGTGCCAGCGGTCCTTCGGGAGGCCGCTATGGCTACACCTTC.

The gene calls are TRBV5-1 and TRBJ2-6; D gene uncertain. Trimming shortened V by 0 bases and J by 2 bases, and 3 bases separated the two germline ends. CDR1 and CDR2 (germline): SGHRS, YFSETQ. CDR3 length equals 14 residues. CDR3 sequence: CASSLGAGANVLTF. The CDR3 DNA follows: TGCGCCAGCAGCTTGGGTGCTGGGGCCAACGTCCTGACTTTC.

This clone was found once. The CDR3 DNA follows: TGTGCCAGCAGCCGTTGGGCTTCCACAGGGCTTCTCAATCAGCCCCAGCATTTT. Translated: CASSRWASTGLLNQPQHF. The chain recombines TRBV7-8 with TRBJ1-5, with D possibly being TRBD1 (6 bases). Trimming pared 5 bases from V and 3 bases from J, leaving 23 bases between. The germline V gene has CDR1 SGHVS and CDR2 FQNEAQ. This CDR3 is built from 18 residues.

The CDR3 sequence: CATSREPFTEAFF. As DNA, the CDR3 is TGTGCCACCAGCAGAGAACCCTTCACTGAAGCTTTCTTT. This chain links TRBV15 with TRBJ1-1, with D unresolved. Germline-derived CDR1 and CDR2 are LNHNV and YYDKDF (reference sequence). The CDR3 runs 13 residues. Trimming cost V 0 bases and J 4 bases, with 6 bases left between them.

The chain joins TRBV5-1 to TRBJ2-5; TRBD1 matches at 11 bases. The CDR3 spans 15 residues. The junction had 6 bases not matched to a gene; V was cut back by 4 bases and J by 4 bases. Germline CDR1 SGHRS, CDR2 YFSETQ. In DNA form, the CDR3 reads TGCGCCAGCAGCCAGTCCGGGACAGGGGGAGAGACCCAGTACTTC. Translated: CASSQSGTGGETQYF.

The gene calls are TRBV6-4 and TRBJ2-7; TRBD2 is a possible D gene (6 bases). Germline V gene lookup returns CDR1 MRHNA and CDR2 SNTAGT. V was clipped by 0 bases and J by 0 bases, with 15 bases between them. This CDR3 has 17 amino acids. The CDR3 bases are TGTGCCAGCAGTGACTCGGTGGGCGGGATCCCCTCCTACGAGCAGTACTTC. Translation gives CASSDSVGGIPSYEQYF.

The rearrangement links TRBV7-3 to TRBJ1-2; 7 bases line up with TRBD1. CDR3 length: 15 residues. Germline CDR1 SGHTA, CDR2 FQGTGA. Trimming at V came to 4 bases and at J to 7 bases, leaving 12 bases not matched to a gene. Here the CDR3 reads CASSSKDRPGGGYTF. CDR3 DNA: TGTGCCAGCAGCTCAAAGGACAGGCCCGGGGGTGGCTACACCTTC.

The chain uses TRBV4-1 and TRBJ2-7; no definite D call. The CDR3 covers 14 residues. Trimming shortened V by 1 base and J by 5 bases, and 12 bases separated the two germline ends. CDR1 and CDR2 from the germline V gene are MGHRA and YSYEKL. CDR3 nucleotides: TGCGCCAGCAGCCAAGCGGAGAATCGGGACGAGCAGTACTTC. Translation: CASSQAENRDEQYF.

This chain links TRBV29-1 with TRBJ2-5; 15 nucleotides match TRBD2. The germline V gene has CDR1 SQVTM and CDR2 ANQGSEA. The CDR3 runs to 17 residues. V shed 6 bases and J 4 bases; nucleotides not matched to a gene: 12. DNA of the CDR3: TGCAGCGTGGGCCGAGGGACTAGCGGGGGGCCCGGAGAGACCCAGTACTTC. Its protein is CSVGRGTSGGPGETQYF.